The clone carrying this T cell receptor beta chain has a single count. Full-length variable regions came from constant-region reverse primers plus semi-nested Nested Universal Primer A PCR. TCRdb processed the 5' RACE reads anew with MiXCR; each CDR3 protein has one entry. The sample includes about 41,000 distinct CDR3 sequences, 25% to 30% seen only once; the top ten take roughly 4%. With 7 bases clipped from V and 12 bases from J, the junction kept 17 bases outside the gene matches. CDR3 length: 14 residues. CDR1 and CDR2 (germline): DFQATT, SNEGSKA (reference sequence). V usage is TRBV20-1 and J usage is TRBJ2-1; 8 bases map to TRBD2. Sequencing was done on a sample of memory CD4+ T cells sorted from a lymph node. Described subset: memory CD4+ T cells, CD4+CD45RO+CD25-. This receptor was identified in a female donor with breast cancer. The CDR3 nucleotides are TGCAGTGTTCCCACGGGAGGGCTGAAATCTAGGCAGTTCTTC. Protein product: CSVPTGGLKSRQFF.